The table lists the clone carrying this T cell receptor (beta chain) with many counts. Its antigen is undetermined. The sample belongs to a study of CD8 T cells in ankylosing spondylitis. Study findings and constraints: Disease-associated clones were reportedly significantly overrepresented in matched ankylosing spondylitis synovial fluid. Within peripheral blood, clones linked to disease were CD8+ and relatively rare. Reports of some motif variants in reactive arthritis synovial fluid and blood predate this one.

MiXCR, run by TCRdb on the 5' RACE reads, gives a single entry per CDR3 protein. The table includes about 110,000 distinct CDR3 sequences, 24% detected once. V dropped 4 bases and J dropped 3 bases, with 14 bases sitting between them. Germline loops: CDR1 SGHRS, CDR2 YFSETQ. This CDR3 region has 15 residues. The source of this sequence is a male donor with ankylosing spondylitis. The J gene is TRBJ1-5, the V gene TRBV5-1; TRBD1 is a possible D gene (5 bases). The source material was synovial fluid, either unsorted or a sorted T cell fraction (not recorded which). Here the CDR3 reads CASSTGQGPNQPQHF. CDR3 DNA sequence: TGCGCCAGCAGCACGGGGCAGGGACCCAATCAGCCCCAGCATTTT. Supplemented by reference TRBV5-1 and TRBJ1-5, the full variable domain reads KAGVTQTPRYLIKTRGQQVTLSCSPISGHRSVSWYQQTPGQGLQFLFEYFSETQRNKGNFPGRFSGRQFSNSRSEMNVSTLELGDSALYLCASSTGQGPNQPQHFGDGTRLSIL.